The 18 T cell receptor beta chains reported below all come from one sample, sequenced in a study of T-cell reconstitution after alpha-beta-depleted transplantation in children. Unique molecular identifiers were used to barcode this TCRbeta library. One entry per CDR3 protein results from TCRdb running MiXCR on the PCR reads. The data hold a few hundred thousand distinct CDR3 sequences, with approximately 6.3% observed a single time. The sample in question was PBMCs, obtained before TCRalphabeta/CD19-depleted stem cell transplant. These receptors were collected from a boy between 2 and 10 years old with acute lymphoblastic leukemia, due to receive a stem cell transplant.

This clonotype has a handful of counts. This rearrangement joins TRBV6-1 to TRBJ2-5, with 7 positions matching TRBD1. Germline V gene sequence: CDR1 MNHNS, CDR2 SASEGT. J was trimmed by 3 bases and V by 6 bases; bases with no gene match: 13. This CDR3 is 16 amino acids long. CDR3: CASSGPRDSPKETQYF. The CDR3, as DNA: TGTGCCAGCAGCGGACCCAGGGACAGCCCAAAAGAGACCCAGTACTTC.

This clonotype was recorded many times. The gene calls are TRBV12-3 or TRBV12-4 and TRBJ2-1, with 15 bases that match TRBD2. CDR3 length equals 20 residues. V shed 6 bases and J 0 bases; nucleotides not matched to a gene: 12. Here the CDR3 reads CASSSRPGTSGGSSYNEQFF. The CDR3 region has the DNA TGTGCCAGCAGCAGCCGTCCCGGGACTAGCGGGGGGAGCTCCTACAATGAGCAGTTCTTC.

This clonotype has a count of ten or more. The chain couples TRBV12-3 or TRBV12-4 to TRBJ1-5; no reliable D call. CDR3 size: 13 residues. The germline V and J ends were trimmed by 5 bases and 6 bases, with 11 bases remaining between them. Written as DNA, the CDR3 is TGTGCCAGCAGTCAGCAGGAGTCTCAGCCCCAGCATTTT. Translated, it gives CASSQQESQPQHF.

This clonotype appeared many times. This chain links TRBV29-1 with TRBJ1-2; D remains unclear. Deletions cut 2 bases from V and 2 bases from J, with 12 bases between. Germline V gives CDR1 SQVTM, CDR2 ANQGSEA. The CDR3 runs 14 residues. CDR3 coding DNA: TGCAGCGTTGAAAAACTCGGCGGGAACTATGGCTACACCTTC. It codes for CSVEKLGGNYGYTF.

This clonotype was seen ten or more times. The CDR3 region is CASSPHVGRTDTQYF. The CDR3 region has the DNA TGTGCCAGCAGCCCCCATGTGGGCCGCACAGATACGCAGTATTTT. The rearrangement links TRBV7-2 to TRBJ2-3; D ambiguous. The CDR3 covers 15 residues. Germline values: CDR1 SGHTA, CDR2 FQGNSA. V gave up 5 bases and J gave up 1 base, with 13 bases separating them.

V usage is TRBV7-3 and J usage is TRBJ2-2; D call uncertain. CDR3 length: 12 residues. Per germline, CDR1 SGHTA and CDR2 FQGTGA. V gave up 1 base and J gave up 6 bases, with 3 bases separating them. The CDR3 loop is CASSLKAGELFF. In DNA, the CDR3 is TGTGCCAGCAGCTTAAAGGCCGGGGAGCTGTTTTTT. Supplemented by reference TRBV7-3 and TRBJ2-2, the full variable domain reads GAGVSQTPSNKVTEKGKYVELRCDPISGHTALYWYRQSLGQGPEFLIYFQGTGAADDSGLPNDRFFAVRPEGSVSTLKIQRTERGDSAVYLCASSLKAGELFFGEGSRLTVL.

This clonotype has a handful of counts. The chain joins TRBV29-1 to TRBJ1-1; TRBD1 is a possible D gene (5 bases). Germline V lookup: CDR1 SQVTM, CDR2 ANQGSEA. The CDR3 totals 11 residues. The CDR3 DNA reads TGCGGCTCGGGAGGGGCTGGTGAAGCTTTCTTT. This gives the protein CGSGGAGEAFF.

The genes are TRBV10-3 and TRBJ2-3; weak D call: TRBD2 (6 bases). The CDR3 has 15 residues. Germline CDR1 and CDR2: ENHRY and SYGVKD. The V end was cut by 2 bases, the J end by 3 bases, with 12 bases between. CDR3 sequence reads: CAISEGSGYTDTQYF. In nucleotides, the CDR3 is TGTGCCATCAGTGAGGGTAGCGGATATACAGATACGCAGTATTTT.

This clonotype was found many times. The rearrangement uses TRBV27 and TRBJ2-7; 9 bases map to TRBD1. The trim removed 6 bases at V and 6 bases at J, leaving 6 bases unmatched. This CDR3 is built from 13 residues. Germline CDR1 MNHEY, CDR2 SMNVEV (reference sequence). The CDR3 DNA follows: TGTGCCAGCAGGGGAGGGACAGGGCGCGAGCAGTACTTC. It specifies CASRGGTGREQYF.

In its sample, this clonotype was seen a few times. The genes are TRBV7-2 and TRBJ2-7; TRBD2 matches at 8 bases. Germline V CDR1 and CDR2: SGHTA, FQGNSA. The trim removed 2 bases at V and 2 bases at J, leaving 5 bases unmatched. The CDR3 is 15 residues long. The CDR3 coding sequence is TGTGCCAGCAGCTTATTCCCAGCGGGAGCCTACGAGCAGTACTTC. It is translated as CASSLFPAGAYEQYF.

There are many counts of this clonotype. The V and J genes are TRBV5-1 and TRBJ2-5, with 7 nucleotides matching TRBD2. J gave up 2 bases and V 0 bases, and 10 bases lay outside the gene matches. This CDR3 comprises 17 residues. Germline lookup yields CDR1 SGHRS and CDR2 YFSETQ. CDR3 in amino acids: CASSLAGPLAEQETQYF. Written as DNA, the CDR3 is TGCGCCAGCAGCTTGGCCGGTCCCCTAGCGGAGCAAGAGACCCAGTACTTC.

Ten or more counts support this clonotype. The rearrangement joins TRBV6-5 to TRBJ2-3; TRBD2 aligns across 8 bases. The CDR3 has 13 residues. CDR1 is MNHEY and CDR2 is SVGAGI in the germline V gene. J lost 4 bases, V lost 8 bases, and 5 bases had no gene match. In DNA form, the CDR3 reads TGTGCCAGCCACACGGGGGGGCCAGATACGCAGTATTTT. Its protein is CASHTGGPDTQYF.

A few counts support this clonotype. The chain recombines TRBV20-1 with TRBJ2-1; D is perhaps TRBD1 or TRBD2 (5 bases each). V was shortened by 4 bases and J by 6 bases, with 13 bases between the two germline ends. CDR3 length: 13 residues. Germline loops: CDR1 DFQATT, CDR2 SNEGSKA (reference sequence). DNA of the CDR3: TGCAGTGCTATATCCGGGGCTACCAATGAGCAGTTCTTC. This sequence encodes CSAISGATNEQFF.

The sample holds many counts of this clonotype. V and J are TRBV5-6 and TRBJ1-5, with TRBD1 matching 9 bases. The CDR3 consists of 15 residues. Looked up from germline, CDR1 is SGHDT and CDR2 is YYEEEE. V shed 4 bases, J shed 1 base, and the junction held 3 bases outside the gene matches. This CDR3 reads CASSRGQGSNQPQHF. The CDR3 nucleotides are TGTGCCAGCAGCCGGGGACAGGGAAGCAATCAGCCCCAGCATTTT.

The chain combines TRBV12-3 or TRBV12-4 with TRBJ1-5; a possible D gene is TRBD1 (5 bases). The V gene lost 5 bases and the J gene lost 5 bases, with 13 bases spanning the gap. This CDR3 is built from 14 residues. CDR3 coding DNA: TGTGCCAGCAGTCGAAGACAGCCCGATCAGCCCCAGCATTTT. The encoded protein is CASSRRQPDQPQHF.

As concerns this clonotype: One base away lies a much larger clone, so this may be a sequencing read error. The J gene is TRBJ2-1, the V gene TRBV5-1, with 9 bases lining up with TRBD1. Germline values: CDR1 SGHRS, CDR2 YFSETQ. The CDR3 is 14 amino acids. J lost 5 bases, V lost 6 bases, and 6 bases had no gene match. The CDR3 is CASTRDRANNEQFF. The CDR3, as DNA: TGCGCCAGCACCAGGGACAGGGCCAACAATGAGCAGTTCTTC.

This clonotype was observed a handful of times. The J gene is TRBJ1-5, the V gene TRBV27; the D gene is possibly TRBD1 (6 bases). CDR1 MNHEY and CDR2 SMNVEV come from the germline V gene (reference sequence). This CDR3 has 13 amino acids. Deletions cut 5 bases from V and 6 bases from J, with 11 bases between. CDR3 bases: TGTGCCAGCAGTCTTGGACAGCTTCAGCCCCAGCATTTT. The encoded protein is CASSLGQLQPQHF.

The gene calls are TRBV10-3 and TRBJ2-1, with 11 bases lining up with TRBD2. This CDR3 is built from 19 residues. Germline V gives CDR1 ENHRY, CDR2 SYGVKD. J lost 0 bases, V lost 8 bases, and 15 bases had no gene match. The CDR3 DNA reads TGTGCCATCTCCCCCAGACTAGCGGGAAGTAGCGGCTCCTACAATGAGCAGTTCTTC. Protein sequence: CAISPRLAGSSGSYNEQFF.